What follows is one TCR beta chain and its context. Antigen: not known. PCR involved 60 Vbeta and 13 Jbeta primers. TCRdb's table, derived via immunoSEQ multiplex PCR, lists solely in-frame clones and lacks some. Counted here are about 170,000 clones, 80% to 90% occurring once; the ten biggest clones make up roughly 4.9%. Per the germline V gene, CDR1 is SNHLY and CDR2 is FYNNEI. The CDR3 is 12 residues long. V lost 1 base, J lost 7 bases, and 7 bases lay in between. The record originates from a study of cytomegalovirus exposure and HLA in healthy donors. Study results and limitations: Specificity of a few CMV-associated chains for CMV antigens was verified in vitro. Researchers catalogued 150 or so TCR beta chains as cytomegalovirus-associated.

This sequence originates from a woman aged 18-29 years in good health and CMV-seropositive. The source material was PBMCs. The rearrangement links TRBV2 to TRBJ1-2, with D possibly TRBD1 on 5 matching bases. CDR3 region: CASSEVQVGYTF. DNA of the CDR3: TGTGCCAGCAGTGAAGTACAGGTTGGCTACACCTTC.